The present T cell receptor beta chain was sequenced within a study of blood T cell repertoires in COVID-19 (TCRdb year 2020). For the wider study: Samples covering the acute and convalescent phases of COVID-19 were provided by collaborators in the United States, Italy and Spain. The prospective study material was composed of cDNA or gDNA derived from T cells, B-cell-depleted T cells, or PBMCs. Where available, HLA class I and class II types were taken from metadata supplied by the sample provider and were not determined by assay-based typing. Nearly every sample came with metadata listing a de-identified subject ID, COVID-19 status, age in years and sex. The dataset comprised deeply sampled blood TCRbeta repertoires from subjects exposed to, actively infected with, or recovered from COVID-19. Samples were obtained from the ongoing ImmuneRACE study (first 160 participants) and from approximately 1,200 subjects provided by 6 global collaborators. A freely available public database, intended as a resource for researchers studying the immune response to SARS-CoV-2, is where the repertoires were released.

TCRbeta CDR3 regions were amplified from genomic DNA by means of the immunoSEQ Assay, a bias-controlled multiplex PCR. Concerning the study's data processing: Within the assay, amplification of reference gene primers was used to estimate how many nucleated cells each sample contained. Sequence reads were collapsed and filtered to measure the absolute abundance of every unique TCRbeta CDR3 rearrangement. For each sample, productive Simpson clonality was calculated by taking the square root of Simpson's diversity index across productive rearrangements. TCRdb re-hosts the immuneACCESS table, in-frame sequences only. Its copies lack some clones; in the studies checked, an unresolved V gene accounts for under half of them, and the cause for the rest is not known. V and J calls and clone size come straight from that table; D and trimming were deduced from the DNA. The sample table shows some 300,000 clones, and under 90% are seen once. In total, the top ten clones hold about 1.7% of the sample.

Taken from cysteine to phenylalanine, the CDR3 has 14 residues. Just the 42-base CDR3 DNA is kept, in frame starting at base 1. CDR1 and CDR2 are drawn from the germline V gene (reference sequence): SEHNR, FQNEAQ. V lost 5 bases and J lost 10 bases, and the count of bases not matched to a germline gene is 13. Participants in the prospective study were enrolled through a virtual design, were aged roughly 18 to 90 years, and lived in approximately 24 United States geographic areas. Cohort assignment in the prospective study relied on participant-reported clinical history from a screening survey and a study questionnaire. ImmuneRACE Cohort 3 recovered participants were defined by two consecutive negative NP/OP PCR tests, healthcare professional clearance, or symptom resolution. Mobile phlebotomists in the prospective study collected whole blood, serum and a nasopharyngeal or oropharyngeal swab from every participant. Over a roughly two-month period, participants in the prospective study had the option of providing additional blood draws and questionnaires. Blood samples from the prospective study were shipped frozen or at room temperature prior to DNA extraction.

This clone has a handful of counts. Its antigen has not been determined. It has no much larger one-base neighbor in the sample; base qualities were not kept. What the work shows at the level of the full study, not this receptor alone: The amount of clinical and demographic metadata varied by source and participant and was provided uncurated.

The source is a woman aged 40 to 50 who had recovered from COVID-19. Sequencing was done on a sample of PBMCs or T cells enriched from blood (not recorded which). The sequence links TRBV7-9 to TRBJ1-1, and TRBD1 aligns with 7 junction nucleotides. CDR3 protein: CASSRGGPPRGAFF. The nucleotide sequence reads as follows: TGTGCCAGCAGCCGAGGGGGCCCACCTCGTGGAGCTTTCTTT.